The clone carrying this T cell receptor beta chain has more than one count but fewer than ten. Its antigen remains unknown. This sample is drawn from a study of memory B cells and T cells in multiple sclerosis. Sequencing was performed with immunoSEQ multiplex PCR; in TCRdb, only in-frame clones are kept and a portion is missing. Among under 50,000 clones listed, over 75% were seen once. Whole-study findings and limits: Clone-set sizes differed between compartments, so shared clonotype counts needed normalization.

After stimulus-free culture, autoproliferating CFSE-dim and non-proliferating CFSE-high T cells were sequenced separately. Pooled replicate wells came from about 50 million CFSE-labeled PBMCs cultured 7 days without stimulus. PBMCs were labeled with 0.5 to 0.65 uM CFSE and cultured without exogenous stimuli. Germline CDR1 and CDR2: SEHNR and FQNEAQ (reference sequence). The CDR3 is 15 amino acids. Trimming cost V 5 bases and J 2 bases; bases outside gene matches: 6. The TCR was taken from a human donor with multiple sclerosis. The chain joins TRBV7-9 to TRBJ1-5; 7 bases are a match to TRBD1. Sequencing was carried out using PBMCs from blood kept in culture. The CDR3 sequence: CASSATGAGNQPQHF. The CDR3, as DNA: TGTGCCAGCAGCGCCACAGGGGCGGGCAATCAGCCCCAGCATTTT.